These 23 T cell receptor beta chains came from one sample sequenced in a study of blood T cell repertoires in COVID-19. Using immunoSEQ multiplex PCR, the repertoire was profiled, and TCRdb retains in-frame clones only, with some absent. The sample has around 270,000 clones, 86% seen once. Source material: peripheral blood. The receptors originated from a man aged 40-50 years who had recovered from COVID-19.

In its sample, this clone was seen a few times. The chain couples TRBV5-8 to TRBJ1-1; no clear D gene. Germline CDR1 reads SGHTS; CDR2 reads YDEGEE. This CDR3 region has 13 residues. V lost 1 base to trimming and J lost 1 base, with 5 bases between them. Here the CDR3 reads CASSLTANTEAFF. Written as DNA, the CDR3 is TGTGCCAGCAGCTTGACAGCGAACACTGAAGCTTTCTTT.

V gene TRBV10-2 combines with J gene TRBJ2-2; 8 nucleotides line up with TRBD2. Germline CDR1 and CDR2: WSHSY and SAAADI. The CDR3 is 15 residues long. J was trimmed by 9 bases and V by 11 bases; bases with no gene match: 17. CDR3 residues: CAAQDQRGPHRELFF. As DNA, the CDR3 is TGCGCCGCCCAAGACCAGCGGGGGCCCCACCGGGAGCTGTTTTTT.

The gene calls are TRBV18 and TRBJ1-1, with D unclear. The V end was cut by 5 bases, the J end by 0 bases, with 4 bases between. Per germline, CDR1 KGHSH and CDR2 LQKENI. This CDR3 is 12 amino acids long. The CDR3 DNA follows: TGTGCCAGCTCAACTCTGAACACTGAAGCTTTCTTT. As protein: CASSTLNTEAFF.

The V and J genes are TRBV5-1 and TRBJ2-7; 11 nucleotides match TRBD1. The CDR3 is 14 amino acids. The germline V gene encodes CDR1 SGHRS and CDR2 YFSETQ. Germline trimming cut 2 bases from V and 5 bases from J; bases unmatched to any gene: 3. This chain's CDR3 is CASSLGQGAHEQYF. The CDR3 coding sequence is TGCGCCAGCAGCTTAGGACAGGGGGCCCACGAGCAGTACTTC.

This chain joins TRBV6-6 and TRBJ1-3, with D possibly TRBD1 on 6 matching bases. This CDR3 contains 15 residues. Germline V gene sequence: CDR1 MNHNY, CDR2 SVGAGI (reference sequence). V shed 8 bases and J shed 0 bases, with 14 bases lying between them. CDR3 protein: CASCLQGSSGNTIYF. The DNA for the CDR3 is TGTGCCAGCTGTTTGCAGGGGAGCTCTGGAAACACCATATATTTT.

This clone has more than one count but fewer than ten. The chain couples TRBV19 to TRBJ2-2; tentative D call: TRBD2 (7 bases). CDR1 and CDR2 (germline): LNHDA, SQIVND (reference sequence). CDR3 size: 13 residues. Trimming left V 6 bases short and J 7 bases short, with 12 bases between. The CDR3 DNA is TGTGCCAGTAGACTGGGAGGGGGCGGGGAGCTGTTTTTT. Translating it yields CASRLGGGGELFF.

CDR3 nucleotide sequence: TGTGCCAGTAGCCCCACCCGGACACATAACACCGGGGAGCTGTTTTTT. Translated, it gives CASSPTRTHNTGELFF. The gene calls are TRBV19 and TRBJ2-2; tentative D call: TRBD1 (5 bases). CDR1 and CDR2 from the germline V gene are LNHDA and SQIVND (reference sequence). V lost 6 bases and J 2 bases, leaving 16 bases between the germline ends. The CDR3 totals 16 residues. Filled out from reference TRBV19 and TRBJ2-2, the complete variable domain reads DGGITQSPKYLFRKEGQNVTLSCEQNLNHDAMYWYRQDPGQGLRLIYYSQIVNDFQKGDIAEGYSVSREKKESFPLTVTSAQKNPTAFYLCASSPTRTHNTGELFFGEGSRLTVL.

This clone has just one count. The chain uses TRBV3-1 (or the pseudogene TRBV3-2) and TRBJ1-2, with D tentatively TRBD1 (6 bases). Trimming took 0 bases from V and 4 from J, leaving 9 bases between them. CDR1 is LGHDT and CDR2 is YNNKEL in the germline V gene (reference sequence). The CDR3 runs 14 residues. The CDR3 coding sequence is TGTGCCAGCAGCCAAGAGGTGGGGGCCTATGGCTACACCTTC. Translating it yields CASSQEVGAYGYTF.

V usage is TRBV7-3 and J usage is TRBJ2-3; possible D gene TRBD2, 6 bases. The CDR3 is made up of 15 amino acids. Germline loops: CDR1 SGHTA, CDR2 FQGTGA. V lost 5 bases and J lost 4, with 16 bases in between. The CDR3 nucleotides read TGTGCCAGCAGCCGGAGAGGCGGGACCGCAGATACGCAGTATTTT. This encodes CASSRRGGTADTQYF.

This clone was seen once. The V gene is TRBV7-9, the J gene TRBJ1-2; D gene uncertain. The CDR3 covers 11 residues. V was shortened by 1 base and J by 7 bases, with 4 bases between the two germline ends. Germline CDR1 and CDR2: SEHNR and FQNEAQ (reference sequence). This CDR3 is CASSLDFGYTF. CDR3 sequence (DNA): TGTGCCAGCAGCTTAGACTTTGGCTACACCTTC.

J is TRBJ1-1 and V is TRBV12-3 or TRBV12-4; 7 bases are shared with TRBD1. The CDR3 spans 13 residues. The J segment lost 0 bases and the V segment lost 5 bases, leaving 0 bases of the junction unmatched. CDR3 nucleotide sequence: TGTGCCAGCAGTGACAGGGTGAACACTGAAGCTTTCTTT. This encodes CASSDRVNTEAFF.

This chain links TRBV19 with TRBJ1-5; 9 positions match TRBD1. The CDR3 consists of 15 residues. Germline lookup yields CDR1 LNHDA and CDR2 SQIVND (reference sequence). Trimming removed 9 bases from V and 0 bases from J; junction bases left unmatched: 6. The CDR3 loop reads CASQDRGLSNQPQHF. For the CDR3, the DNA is TGTGCCAGCCAGGACAGGGGACTTAGCAATCAGCCCCAGCATTTT. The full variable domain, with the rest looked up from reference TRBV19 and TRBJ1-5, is DGGITQSPKYLFRKEGQNVTLSCEQNLNHDAMYWYRQDPGQGLRLIYYSQIVNDFQKGDIAEGYSVSREKKESFPLTVTSAQKNPTAFYLCASQDRGLSNQPQHFGDGTRLSIL.

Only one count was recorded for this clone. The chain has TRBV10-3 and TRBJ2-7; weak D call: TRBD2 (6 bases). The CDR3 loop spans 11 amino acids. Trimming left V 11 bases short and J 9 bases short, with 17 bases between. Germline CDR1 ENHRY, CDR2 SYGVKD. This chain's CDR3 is CAAGWRESQYF. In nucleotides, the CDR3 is TGTGCCGCAGGCTGGAGGGAGTCGCAGTACTTC.

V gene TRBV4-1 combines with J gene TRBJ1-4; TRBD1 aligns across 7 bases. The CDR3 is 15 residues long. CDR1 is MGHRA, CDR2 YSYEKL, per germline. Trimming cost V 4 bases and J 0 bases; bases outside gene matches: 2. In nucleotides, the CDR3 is TGCGCCAGCAGCCGCCAGGGGGCAACTAATGAAAAACTGTTTTTT. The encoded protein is CASSRQGATNEKLFF.

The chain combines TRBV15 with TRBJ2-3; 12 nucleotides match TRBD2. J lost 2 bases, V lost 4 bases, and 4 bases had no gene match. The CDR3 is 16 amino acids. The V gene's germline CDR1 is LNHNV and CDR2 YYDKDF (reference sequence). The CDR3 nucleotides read TGTGCCACCAGCACCGGACTAGCGGGAATCACAGATACGCAGTATTTT. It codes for CATSTGLAGITDTQYF.

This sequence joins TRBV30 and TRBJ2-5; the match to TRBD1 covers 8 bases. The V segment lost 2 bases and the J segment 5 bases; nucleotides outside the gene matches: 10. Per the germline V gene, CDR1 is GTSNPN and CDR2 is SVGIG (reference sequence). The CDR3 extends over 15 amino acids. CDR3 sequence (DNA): TGTGCCTGGAGTCCCACCCAGGGGGCGCGGGAGACCCAGTACTTC. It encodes CAWSPTQGARETQYF.

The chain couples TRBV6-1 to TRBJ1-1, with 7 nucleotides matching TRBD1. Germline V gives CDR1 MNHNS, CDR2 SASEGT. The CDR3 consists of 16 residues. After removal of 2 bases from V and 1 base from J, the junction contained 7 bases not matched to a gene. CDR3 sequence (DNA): TGTGCCAGCAGTGAATTTTCTCGGACAGGGAACACTGAAGCTTTCTTT. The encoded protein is CASSEFSRTGNTEAFF.

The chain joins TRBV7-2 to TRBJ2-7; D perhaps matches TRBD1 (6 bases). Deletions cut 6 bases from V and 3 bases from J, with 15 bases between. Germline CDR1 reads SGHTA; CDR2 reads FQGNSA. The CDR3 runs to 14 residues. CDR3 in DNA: TGTGCCAGCAGGGTACAAGGGACACTCTACGAGCAGTACTTC. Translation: CASRVQGTLYEQYF.

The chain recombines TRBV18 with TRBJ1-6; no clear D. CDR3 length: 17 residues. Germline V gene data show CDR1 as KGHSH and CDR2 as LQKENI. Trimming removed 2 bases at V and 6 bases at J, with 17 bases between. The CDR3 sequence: CASSPEREHRSNSPLHF. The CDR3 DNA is TGTGCCAGCTCACCAGAGAGGGAACACCGTAGTAATTCACCCCTCCACTTT.

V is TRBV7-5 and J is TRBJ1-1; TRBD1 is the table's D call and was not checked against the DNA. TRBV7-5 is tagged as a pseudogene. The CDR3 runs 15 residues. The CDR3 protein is CARSLEGDMNTEAFF. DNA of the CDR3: TGTGCCAGAAGCTTAGAGGGGGACATGAACACTGAAGCTTTCTTT.

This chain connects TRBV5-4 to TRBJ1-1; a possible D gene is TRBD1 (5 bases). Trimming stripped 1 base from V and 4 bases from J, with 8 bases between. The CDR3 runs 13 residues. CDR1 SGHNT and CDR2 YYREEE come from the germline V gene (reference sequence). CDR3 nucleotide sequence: TGTGCCAGCAGCTTGCAGGGTGGCACTGAAGCTTTCTTT. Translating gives CASSLQGGTEAFF.

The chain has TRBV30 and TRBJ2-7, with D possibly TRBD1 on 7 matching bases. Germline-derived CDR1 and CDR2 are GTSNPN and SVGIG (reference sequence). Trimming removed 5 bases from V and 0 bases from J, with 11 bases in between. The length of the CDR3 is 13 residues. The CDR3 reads CAWRGTASYEQYF. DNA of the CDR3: TGTGCCTGGCGGGGGACAGCCTCCTACGAGCAGTACTTC. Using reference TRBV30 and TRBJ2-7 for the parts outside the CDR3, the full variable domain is SQTIHQWPATLVQPVGSPLSLECTVEGTSNPNLYWYRQAAGRGLQLLFYSVGIGQISSEVPQNLSASRPQDRQFILSSKKLLLSDSGFYLCAWRGTASYEQYFGPGTRLTVT.

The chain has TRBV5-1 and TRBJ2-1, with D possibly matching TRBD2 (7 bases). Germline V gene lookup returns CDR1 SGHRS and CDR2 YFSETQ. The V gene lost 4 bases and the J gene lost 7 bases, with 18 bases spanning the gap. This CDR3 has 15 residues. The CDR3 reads CASSLGGARSNEQFF. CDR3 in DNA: TGCGCCAGCAGCCTTGGGGGGGCGAGAAGTAATGAGCAGTTCTTC.